This T cell receptor (beta chain) came from a study of graft-versus-host responses after intestinal transplantation. The table came from immunoSEQ multiplex PCR; TCRdb's copy has only in-frame clones and leaves some out. The top ten clones hold about 2% of a sample with 85,000 to 100,000 clones, approximately 94% of them seen once. Concerning this clone: Its target is unknown.

General observations from the study: The authors found GvH clones in recipient marrow, some appearing first in ileum or blood.

Germline V gene sequence: CDR1 SEHNR, CDR2 FQNEAQ (reference sequence). CDR3 length: 16 residues. V lost 4 bases and J lost 2, with 18 bases in between. The sample here was unstimulated CD8+ T cells sorted from spleen or lymph node cells, taken before intestinal transplant. This chain connects TRBV7-9 to TRBJ2-7, with a weak D call TRBD2 (6 bases). The TCR comes from a human donor who received an intestinal transplant. The CDR3 nucleotides are TGTGCCAGCAGCTCCTCGGTACGGAGGGGCGCCTACGAGCAGTACTTC. Amino acid sequence: CASSSSVRRGAYEQYF.